A selection of T cell receptor beta chains follows, all from one sample in a study of beta chain features in type 1 diabetes. Data came from immunoSEQ multiplex PCR; TCRdb stores just in-frame clones and leaves some out. Altogether 230,000 or so clones are present, 16% being singletons, with the ten largest covering approximately 0.086%. Specimen: naive CD4+ T cells from blood. The receptors here all came from a man in his thirties or forties with type 1 diabetes. The CDR3 runs from the conserved cysteine through the conserved F or W. Expanded clones are given a class, and other clones once, few, many or no size at all.

clone_size,v_call,j_call,cdr3_aa
few,TRBV30,TRBJ2-7,CAWSRQGGTYEQYF
.,TRBV30,TRBJ2-2,CASQGFGELFF
.,TRBV7-6,TRBJ2-6,CASSSSQPGANVLTF
.,TRBV29-1,TRBJ1-5,CSVAINRGGQPQHF
few,TRBV7-9,TRBJ1-5,CASSSGGNQPQHF
few,TRBV5-1,TRBJ2-7,CASSSFYEQYF
.,TRBV30,TRBJ2-1,CAWGRERDNEQFF
few,TRBV9,TRBJ1-1,CASSADRGAPEAFF
.,TRBV29-1,TRBJ1-1,CSAPWTGASEAFF
few,TRBV9,TRBJ1-1,CASSVGPGNTEAFF
few,TRBV6-1,TRBJ2-3,CASSEVGTDTQYF
few,TRBV5-1,TRBJ2-7,CASSRGTGNEQYF
.,TRBV5-4,TRBJ2-7,CASSFIRTGSSYEQYF